This TCR beta chain emerged from a study of shared clonotypes between healthy human individuals (dated by TCRdb to 2020 to 2021). Some background on the complete study: The cohort comprised a couple of women and a few men aged 18 to 49 years. Per donor, leukapheresis produced somewhere between about 0.9 and 9 billion PBMCs. Libraries were prepared and TCR repertoires were sequenced by different laboratories using diverse techniques, in order to increase sequencing depth and limit assay-specific biases. To estimate repertoire size and how much clonotypes are shared between individuals, the study performed deep sequencing of blood TCR repertoires from five healthy adults. The research as a whole found: Pairwise subsampling led to the expectation that sequencing depth would affect the degree of clonotype sharing among donors. The genetic and exposure-history diversity represented was limited by the small number of donors. Only blood was sampled, and tissue TCR repertoires likely differ from those in blood.

To note about this clone: What this receptor recognizes is not known. Within one base of it there is no much larger clone, and no base qualities were kept.

The donors were healthy, HIV-negative adults who had no recently reported acute infections or vaccinations. Only Caucasian adults living in Nashville, Tennessee, USA were represented among the donors. For unsorted samples, tens of millions of PBMCs were counted, and genomic DNA was extracted using the QIAamp DNA Blood Mini kit. Blood was obtained by leukapheresis, after which PBMCs were separated by Ficoll-Histopaque density gradient centrifugation and cryopreserved in liquid nitrogen vapor phase. Using the deep immunoSEQ assay, TCR CDR3 regions were amplified from genomic DNA by multiplex PCR. For each cell subset, the extracted genomic DNA was distributed evenly across all wells of several immunoSEQ 96-well plates, and each plate served as one replicate. For unsorted PBMC, each replicate PCR was loaded with about 280 ng genomic DNA, equivalent to 30,000 or so T cell genomes. Genomic DNA from unsorted PBMC was sequenced over ten immunoSEQ deep assay plates. Purified libraries were quantified with a Qubit 3.0 fluorometer, sized on a Bioanalyzer 2100, and re-quantified with the KAPA Library Quantification kit. A separate single-read 150-cycle Illumina NextSeq 550 flow cell was used to sequence each immunoSEQ 96-well plate. The authors processed their data as follows. Because the immunoSEQ output included only junctional sequences and no quality scores, the filtering could not be the same as the filtering used for full-length reads. To assign V/J genes and CDR3, sequences were annotated using PyIR, a Python wrapper for IgBLAST v1.9, with IMGT germline references. Reads were filtered out if the reads had weak V/J assignments (E-value above 1e-6), no CDR3, stop codons, out-of-frame junctions, or ambiguous translated residues. V3J clonotypes were defined as sequences sharing the same inferred V gene, J gene, and CDR3 amino acid sequence. Percentage overlap between repertoires was calculated by dividing the number of shared unique clonotypes by the size of the smaller repertoire. Three approaches were used to assess repertoire richness: RTK rarefaction, the Chao1 estimator, and Recon v2.1 estimates of unobserved clonotypes. The table comes from immuneACCESS by way of TCRdb, which keeps in-frame sequences with V and J called. Part of the clones is missing from these tables; in studies checked, under half for an unresolved V gene and the rest for unknown reasons. V, J and clone size are taken as reported in that table, and D and trimming were inferred from the DNA itself. This sample comprises hundreds of thousands of clones, around 77% of them detected only once. 9.5% to 15% of the sample is in the top ten clones.

Clipping removes 4 bases from V and 4 bases from J, with 6 as the unmatched junction base count. From the germline V gene, CDR1 is MDHEN and CDR2 is SYDVKM. The CDR3 starts with the cysteine, ends with the phenylalanine, and has 15 residues. CDR3 DNA only is kept here, 45 bases in frame from base 1. Material: PBMCs. The clonotype was recovered from a woman aged 40-49 years in good health. Some clones in this sample may be carry-over from other donors' samples. The sequence is built from TRBV28 and TRBJ2-7, and 11 junction bases match TRBD1. The DNA is as follows: TGTGCCAGCAGTTATCCCGGGACAGGGGGTTACGAGCAGTACTTC. It translates to CASSYPGTGGYEQYF.